The entry below gives a single T cell receptor beta chain sequence along with its context. What it recognizes is unknown. This entry is derived from a study of Graves' ophthalmopathy and Graves' hyperthyroidism. Study-wide results and caveats: Sensitivity of roughly 64% and specificity of approximately 76% were achieved by the model that predicted ophthalmopathy progression.

Amplification from RNA transcripts yielded the TCR beta CDR3 regions. The first round was an RT-PCR with HTBI primers, and the second round was a multiplex PCR. Via MiXCR, TCRdb re-called the multiplex PCR reads, giving one row per CDR3 protein. Of roughly 500,000 distinct CDR3 sequences listed, 14% are singletons. The germline V gene encodes CDR1 SGHAT and CDR2 FQNNGV. The CDR3 length is 15 residues. The trim removed 1 base at V and 3 bases at J, leaving 5 bases unmatched. The source material was blood. The TCR was taken from a woman younger than 45 with Graves' ophthalmopathy. The chain links TRBV11-2 to TRBJ2-5; 7 nucleotides match TRBD1. CDR3 residues: CASSLGGTEEETQYF. The CDR3 DNA follows: TGTGCCAGCAGCTTAGGTGGGACAGAGGAAGAGACCCAGTACTTC.